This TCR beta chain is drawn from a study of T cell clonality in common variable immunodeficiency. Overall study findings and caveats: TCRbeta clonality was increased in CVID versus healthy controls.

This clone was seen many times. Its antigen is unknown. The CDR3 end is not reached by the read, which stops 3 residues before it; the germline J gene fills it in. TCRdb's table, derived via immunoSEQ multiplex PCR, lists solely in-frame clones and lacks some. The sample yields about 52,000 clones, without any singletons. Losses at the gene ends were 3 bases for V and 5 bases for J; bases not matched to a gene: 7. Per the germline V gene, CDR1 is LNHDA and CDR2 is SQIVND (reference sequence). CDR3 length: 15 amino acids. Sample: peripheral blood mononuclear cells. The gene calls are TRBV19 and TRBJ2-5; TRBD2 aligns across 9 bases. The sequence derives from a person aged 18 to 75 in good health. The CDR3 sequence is CASSIGAGGSETQYF. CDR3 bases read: TGTGCCAGTAGTATTGGCGCGGGGGGGAGTGAGACC. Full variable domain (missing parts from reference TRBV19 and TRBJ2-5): DGGITQSPKYLFRKEGQNVTLSCEQNLNHDAMYWYRQDPGQGLRLIYYSQIVNDFQKGDIAEGYSVSREKKESFPLTVTSAQKNPTAFYLCASSIGAGGSETQYFGPGTRLLVL.